This is a list of T cell receptor beta chains from one sample in a study of blood T cell repertoires in COVID-19. Clones were read by immunoSEQ multiplex PCR, and TCRdb kept only the in-frame ones, dropping some. Here the sample spans under 200,000 clones, roughly 90% being singletons. Specimen: peripheral blood. The receptors here all came from a man aged 45-65 years with acute or convalescent COVID-19. The CDR3 runs from the conserved cysteine through the conserved F or W. Each record gives: J gene, clone size, V gene, D gene, CDR3 protein, CDR3 DNA. A D gene is named only where the DNA matches it firmly. Expanded clones get a size class; other rows say once, few or many, or leave the size out.

TRBJ1-6 | . | TRBV5-1 | . | CASSRFLETSPLHF | TGCGCCAGCAGCCGATTCCTGGAGACTTCACCCCTCCACTTT
TRBJ1-1 | . | TRBV5-4 | TRBD1 | CASSLDRGNTEAFF | TGTGCCAGCAGCTTGGACAGGGGTAACACTGAAGCTTTCTTT
TRBJ1-2 | . | TRBV20-1 | . | CSASNGYGYTF | TGCAGTGCTAGTAACGGCTATGGCTACACCTTC
TRBJ1-6 | . | TRBV15 | . | CATSRDNRGSYNSPLHF | TGTGCCACCAGCAGAGATAATCGGGGATCCTATAATTCACCCCTCCACTTT
TRBJ1-6 | once | TRBV10-1 | . | CASSGLIDSPLHF | TGCGCCAGCAGTGGACTAATTGATTCACCCCTCCACTTT
TRBJ1-2 | . | TRBV28 | . | CASQVDYGYTF | TGTGCCTCACAGGTGGACTATGGCTACACCTTC
TRBJ1-6 | . | TRBV5-1 | TRBD1 | CASSLGQNNSPLHF | TGCGCCAGCAGCCTGGGACAGAATAATTCACCCCTCCACTTT
TRBJ2-4 | . | TRBV28 | . | CASTHPLGRNIQYF | TGTGCCAGCACCCACCCCCTGGGCAGGAACATTCAGTACTTC
TRBJ1-2 | . | TRBV3-1/TRBV3-2 | . | CASTPRGTSYGYTF | TGTGCCAGCACCCCCCGGGGGACCTCCTATGGCTACACCTTC
TRBJ1-2 | . | TRBV29-1 | . | CSDLVPGSGGYTF | TGCAGTGATTTGGTTCCAGGTTCGGGGGGCTACACCTTC
TRBJ1-2 | . | TRBV28 | TRBD1 | CASSTGTGGGYGYTF | TGTGCCAGCAGTACCGGGACAGGGGGCGGCTATGGCTACACCTTC
TRBJ1-6 | once | TRBV6-5 | . | CASTPTGRYNSPLHF | TGTGCCAGCACCCCGACAGGCCGCTATAATTCACCCCTCCACTTT
TRBJ1-5 | . | TRBV6-5 | . | CATKRNQGSNQPQHF | TGTGCCACCAAGCGAAATCAGGGGAGCAATCAGCCCCAGCATTTT
TRBJ1-4 | . | TRBV2 | . | CASSDWGRVQHEKLFF | TGTGCCAGCAGTGACTGGGGGCGCGTTCAGCATGAAAAACTGTTTTTT
TRBJ1-1 | . | TRBV12-3/TRBV12-4 | TRBD1 | CASSWGQGQAFF | TGTGCCAGCAGTTGGGGACAGGGCCAAGCTTTCTTT
TRBJ1-1 | . | TRBV18 | TRBD1 | CASSPGTGGTEAFF | TGTGCCAGCTCACCAGGGACAGGGGGCACTGAAGCTTTCTTT
TRBJ1-1 | few | TRBV2 | . | CASSAQGMNTEAFF | TGTGCCAGCAGTGCCCAGGGCATGAACACTGAAGCTTTCTTT
TRBJ2-5 | . | TRBV19 | . | CASSRSLEGGTQYF | TGTGCCAGTAGTAGATCTCTGGAGGGAGGGACCCAGTACTTC